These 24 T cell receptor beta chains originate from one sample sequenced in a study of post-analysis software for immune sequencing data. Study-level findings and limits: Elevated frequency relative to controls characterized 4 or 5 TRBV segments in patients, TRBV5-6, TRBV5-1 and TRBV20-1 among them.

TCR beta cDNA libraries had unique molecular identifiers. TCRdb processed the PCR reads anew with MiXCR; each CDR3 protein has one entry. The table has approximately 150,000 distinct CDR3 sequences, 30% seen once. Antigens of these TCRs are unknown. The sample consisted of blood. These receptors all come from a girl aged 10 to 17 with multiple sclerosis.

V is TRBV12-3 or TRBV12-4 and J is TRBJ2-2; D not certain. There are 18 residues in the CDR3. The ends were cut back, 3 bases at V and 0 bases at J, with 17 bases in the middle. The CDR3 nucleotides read TGTGCCAGCAGTTTTTATGTGAGAAGTGGTCCGAACACCGGGGAGCTGTTTTTT. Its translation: CASSFYVRSGPNTGELFF.

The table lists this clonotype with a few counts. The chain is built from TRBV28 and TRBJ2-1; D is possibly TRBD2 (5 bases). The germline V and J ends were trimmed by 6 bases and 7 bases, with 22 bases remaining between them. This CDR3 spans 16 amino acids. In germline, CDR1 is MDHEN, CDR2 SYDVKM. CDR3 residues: CASSQLVSSSGNEQFF. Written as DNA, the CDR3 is TGTGCCAGCAGCCAACTAGTTTCTTCATCCGGTAATGAGCAGTTCTTC.

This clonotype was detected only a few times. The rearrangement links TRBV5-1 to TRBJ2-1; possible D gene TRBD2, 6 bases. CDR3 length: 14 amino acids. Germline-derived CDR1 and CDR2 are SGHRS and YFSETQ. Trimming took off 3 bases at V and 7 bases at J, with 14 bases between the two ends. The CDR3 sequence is CASSSGEAANEQFF. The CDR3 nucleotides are TGCGCCAGCAGCTCGGGAGAAGCGGCGAATGAGCAGTTCTTC.

CDR3 sequence reads: CATSRAEANPYNEQFF. For the CDR3, the DNA is TGTGCCACCAGCAGAGCTGAAGCGAACCCCTACAATGAGCAGTTCTTC. The V and J genes are TRBV15 and TRBJ2-1; unclear D gene. This CDR3 contains 16 residues. CDR1 LNHNV and CDR2 YYDKDF come from the germline V gene (reference sequence). Deletions cut 1 base from V and 2 bases from J, with 12 bases between.

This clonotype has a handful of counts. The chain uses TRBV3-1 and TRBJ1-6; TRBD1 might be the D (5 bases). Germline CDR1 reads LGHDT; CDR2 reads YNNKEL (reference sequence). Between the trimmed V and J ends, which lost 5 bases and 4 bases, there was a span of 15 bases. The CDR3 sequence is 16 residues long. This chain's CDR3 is CASSSRDGAYNSPLHF. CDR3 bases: TGTGCCAGCAGCAGCAGGGACGGAGCTTATAATTCACCCCTCCACTTT.

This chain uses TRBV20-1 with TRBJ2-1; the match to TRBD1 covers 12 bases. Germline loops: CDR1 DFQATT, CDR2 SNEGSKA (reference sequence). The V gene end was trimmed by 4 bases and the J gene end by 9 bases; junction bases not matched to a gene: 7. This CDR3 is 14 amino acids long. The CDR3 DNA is TGCAGTGCTAAGGGACAGGGGGCCAGCGGTGAGCAGTTCTTC. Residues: CSAKGQGASGEQFF.

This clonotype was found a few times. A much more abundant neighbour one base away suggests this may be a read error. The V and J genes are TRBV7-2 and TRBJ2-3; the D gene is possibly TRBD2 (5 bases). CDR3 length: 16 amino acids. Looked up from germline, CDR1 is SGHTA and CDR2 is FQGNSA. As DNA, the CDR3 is TGTGCCAGCAGCTACAGCGTCACTAGTCGCACAGATACGCGGTATTTT. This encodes CASSYSVTSRTDTRYF.

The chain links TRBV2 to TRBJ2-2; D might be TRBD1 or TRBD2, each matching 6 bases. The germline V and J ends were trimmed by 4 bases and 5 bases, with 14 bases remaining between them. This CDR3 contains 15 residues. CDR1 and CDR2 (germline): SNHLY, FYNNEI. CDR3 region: CASSAGARRTGELFF. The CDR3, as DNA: TGTGCCAGCAGTGCGGGGGCCCGGAGGACCGGGGAGCTGTTTTTT.

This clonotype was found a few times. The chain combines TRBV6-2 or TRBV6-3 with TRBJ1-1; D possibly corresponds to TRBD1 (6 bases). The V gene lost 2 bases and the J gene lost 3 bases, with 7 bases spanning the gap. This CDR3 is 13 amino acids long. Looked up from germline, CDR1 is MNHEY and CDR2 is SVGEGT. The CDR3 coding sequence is TGTGCCAGCAGTTACCACAGGGACACTGAAGCTTTCTTT. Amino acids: CASSYHRDTEAFF.

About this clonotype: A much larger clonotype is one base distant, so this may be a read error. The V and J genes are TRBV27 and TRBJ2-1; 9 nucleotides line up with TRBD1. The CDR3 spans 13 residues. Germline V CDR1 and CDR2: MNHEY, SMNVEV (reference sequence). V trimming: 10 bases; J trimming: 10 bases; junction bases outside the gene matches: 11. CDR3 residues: CATRTGASNEQFF. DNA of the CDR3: TGTGCCACCCGGACAGGGGCTTCTAACGAGCAGTTCTTC.

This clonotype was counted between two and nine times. CDR3 sequence: CSVSERQGARTEAFF. In DNA, the CDR3 is TGCAGCGTCTCTGAGAGACAGGGGGCTAGAACTGAAGCTTTCTTT. The chain recombines TRBV29-1 with TRBJ1-1; 10 nucleotides agree with TRBD1. The CDR3 covers 15 residues. The J segment lost 5 bases and the V segment lost 6 bases, leaving 12 bases of the junction unmatched. The V gene's germline CDR1 is SQVTM and CDR2 ANQGSEA.

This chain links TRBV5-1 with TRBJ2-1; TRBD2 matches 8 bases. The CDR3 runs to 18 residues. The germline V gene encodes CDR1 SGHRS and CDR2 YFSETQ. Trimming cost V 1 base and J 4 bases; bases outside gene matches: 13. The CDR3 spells CASSLLAGGDSLYNEQFF. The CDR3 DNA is TGCGCCAGCAGCTTGCTGGCGGGAGGTGACTCCCTATACAATGAGCAGTTCTTC.

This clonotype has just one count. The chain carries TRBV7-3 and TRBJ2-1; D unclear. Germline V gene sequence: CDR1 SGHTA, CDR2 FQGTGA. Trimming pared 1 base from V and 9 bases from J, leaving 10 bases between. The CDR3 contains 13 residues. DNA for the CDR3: TGTGCCAGCAGCTTAAATGTACACGGTGAGCAGTTCTTC. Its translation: CASSLNVHGEQFF.

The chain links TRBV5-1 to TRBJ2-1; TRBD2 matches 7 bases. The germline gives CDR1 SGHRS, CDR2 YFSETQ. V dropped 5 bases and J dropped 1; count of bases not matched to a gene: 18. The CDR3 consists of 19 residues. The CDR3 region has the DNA TGCGCCAGCAGACCCACGGGGGGAGGTAATTGGTGGTCCTACAATGAGCAGTTCTTC. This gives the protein CASRPTGGGNWWSYNEQFF.

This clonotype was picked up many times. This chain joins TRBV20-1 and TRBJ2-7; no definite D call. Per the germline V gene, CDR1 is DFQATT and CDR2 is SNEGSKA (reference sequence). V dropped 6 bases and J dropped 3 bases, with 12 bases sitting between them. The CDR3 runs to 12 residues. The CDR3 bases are TGCAGTGCATTACATGGGGACTACGAGCAGTACTTC. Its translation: CSALHGDYEQYF.

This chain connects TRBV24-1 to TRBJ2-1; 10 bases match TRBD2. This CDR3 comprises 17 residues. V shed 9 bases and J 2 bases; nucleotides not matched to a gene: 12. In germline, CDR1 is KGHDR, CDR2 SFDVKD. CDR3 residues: CATSSSGSPGPYNEQFF. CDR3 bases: TGTGCCACCTCTTCTAGCGGGAGCCCCGGGCCCTACAATGAGCAGTTCTTC.

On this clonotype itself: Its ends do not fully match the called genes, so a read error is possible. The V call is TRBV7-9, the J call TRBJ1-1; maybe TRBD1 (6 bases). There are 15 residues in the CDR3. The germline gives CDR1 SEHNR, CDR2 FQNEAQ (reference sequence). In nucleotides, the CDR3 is TGTTCCAGCAGCTCCATACAGGGATGGAACACTGAAGCTTTCTTT. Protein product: CSSSSIQGWNTEAFF.

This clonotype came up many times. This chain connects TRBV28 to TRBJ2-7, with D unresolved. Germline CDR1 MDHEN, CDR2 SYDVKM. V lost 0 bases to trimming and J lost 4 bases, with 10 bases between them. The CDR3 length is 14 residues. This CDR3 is CASSLWDDGYEQYF. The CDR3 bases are TGTGCCAGCAGTTTATGGGACGACGGTTACGAGCAGTACTTC.

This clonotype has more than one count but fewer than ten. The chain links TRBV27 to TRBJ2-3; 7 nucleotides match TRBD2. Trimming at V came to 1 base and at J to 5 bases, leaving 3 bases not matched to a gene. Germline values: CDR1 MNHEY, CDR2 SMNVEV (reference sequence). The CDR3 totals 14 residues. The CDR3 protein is CASSLLAGEDTQYF. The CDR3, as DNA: TGTGCCAGCAGTTTATTAGCGGGTGAAGATACGCAGTATTTT.

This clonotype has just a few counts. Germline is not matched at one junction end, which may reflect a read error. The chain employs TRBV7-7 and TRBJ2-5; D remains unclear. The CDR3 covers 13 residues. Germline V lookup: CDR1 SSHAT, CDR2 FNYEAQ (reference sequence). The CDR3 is CASSQSLQETQYF. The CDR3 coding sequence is TGTGCTAGCAGCCAGTCGCTCCAAGAGACCCAGTACTTC.

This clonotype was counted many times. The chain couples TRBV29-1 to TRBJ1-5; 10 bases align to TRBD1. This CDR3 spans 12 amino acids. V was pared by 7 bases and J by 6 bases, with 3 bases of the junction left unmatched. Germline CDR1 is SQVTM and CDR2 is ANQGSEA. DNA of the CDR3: TGCAGCGCCAGGGACAGGGGTCAGCCCCAGCATTTT. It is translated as CSARDRGQPQHF.

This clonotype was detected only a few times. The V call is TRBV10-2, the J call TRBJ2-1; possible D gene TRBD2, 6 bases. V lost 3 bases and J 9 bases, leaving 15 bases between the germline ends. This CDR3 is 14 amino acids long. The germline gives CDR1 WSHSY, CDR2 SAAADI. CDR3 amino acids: CASSENGFSGEQFF. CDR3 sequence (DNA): TGCGCCAGCAGTGAAAATGGGTTTAGCGGTGAGCAGTTCTTC.

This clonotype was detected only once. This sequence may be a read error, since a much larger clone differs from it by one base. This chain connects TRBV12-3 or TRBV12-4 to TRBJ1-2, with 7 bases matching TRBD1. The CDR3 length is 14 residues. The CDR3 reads CASSPGQPNYGHTF. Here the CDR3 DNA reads TGTGCCAGCAGCCCGGGACAGCCTAACTATGGCCACACCTTC.

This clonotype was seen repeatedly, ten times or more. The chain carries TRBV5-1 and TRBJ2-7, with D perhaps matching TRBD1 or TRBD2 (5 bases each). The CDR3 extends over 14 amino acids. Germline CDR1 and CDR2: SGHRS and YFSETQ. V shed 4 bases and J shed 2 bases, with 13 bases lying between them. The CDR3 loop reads CASSAPQGPYEQYF. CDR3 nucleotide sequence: TGCGCCAGCAGCGCCCCCCAGGGACCCTACGAGCAGTACTTC.